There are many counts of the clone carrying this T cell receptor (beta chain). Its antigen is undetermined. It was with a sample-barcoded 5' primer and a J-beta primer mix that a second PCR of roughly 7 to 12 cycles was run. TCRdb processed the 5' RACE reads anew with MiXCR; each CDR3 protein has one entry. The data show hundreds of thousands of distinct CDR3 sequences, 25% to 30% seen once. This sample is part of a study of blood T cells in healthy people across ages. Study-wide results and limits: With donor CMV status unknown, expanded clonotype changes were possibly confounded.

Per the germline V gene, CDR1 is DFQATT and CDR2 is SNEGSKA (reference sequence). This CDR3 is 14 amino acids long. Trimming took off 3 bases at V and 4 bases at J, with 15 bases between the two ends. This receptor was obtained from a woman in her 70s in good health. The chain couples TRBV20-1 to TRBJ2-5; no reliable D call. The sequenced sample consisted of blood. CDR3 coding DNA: TGCAGTGCTAGTAAGAACTCCGCGGTAGAGACCCAGTACTTC. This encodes CSASKNSAVETQYF.